This TCR beta chain was identified in a study of cytomegalovirus exposure and HLA in healthy donors. Study results and caveats: The authors listed roughly 150 TCR beta chains as cytomegalovirus-associated. The study reported that TCR beta sequences accurately predicted HLA-A and HLA-B alleles in most subjects. The study found most TCR sequences rare, yet found some public TCRs in many donors.

As concerns this clone: Its antigen is not identified.

The PCR was carried out with 60 Vbeta primers and 13 Jbeta primers. Repertoires were generated with immunoSEQ multiplex PCR, while TCRdb's copy carries only in-frame clones and drops some. This sample yields 110,000 to 150,000 clones, of which more than 75% are seen a single time; 2.5% to 3% belongs to the top ten. The germline gives CDR1 SNHLY, CDR2 FYNNEI. Trimming cost V 2 bases and J 0 bases, with 10 bases left between them. The CDR3 spans 15 residues. The chain is built from TRBV2 and TRBJ1-1, with D unresolved. This receptor was obtained from a female donor in good health and CMV-seronegative. The specimen was PBMCs. CDR3 sequence: CASSEHGGMNTEAFF. CDR3 sequence (DNA): TGTGCCAGCAGTGAACACGGCGGCATGAACACTGAAGCTTTCTTT. Full variable domain (rest looked up from reference TRBV2 and TRBJ1-1): EPEVTQTPSHQVTQMGQEVILRCVPISNHLYFYWYRQILGQKVEFLVSFYNNEISEKSEIFDDQFSVERPDGSNFTLKIRSTKLEDSAMYFCASSEHGGMNTEAFFGQGTRLTVV.